This T cell receptor beta chain was recovered during a study of CD8 T cells in Susac syndrome. Controls were drawn from healthy donors and were matched for age and sex. After extraction with the RNeasy kit, about 0.5 to 1 ug of the RNA was reverse transcribed using random hexamers. TCRdb independently ran MiXCR on the immunoSEQ multiplex PCR reads; one entry per CDR3 protein. The table lists 130,000 to 150,000 distinct CDR3 sequences, around 94% of them singletons. Germline V gene lookup returns CDR1 SGHNT and CDR2 YYREEE (reference sequence). This CDR3 spans 15 amino acids. V dropped 0 bases and J dropped 4 bases, with 13 bases sitting between them.

V is TRBV5-4 and J is TRBJ1-1, with a tentative D call TRBD1 (6 bases). The sequence came from a human donor in good health. Sequenced: CD4+ T cells from PBMCs. DNA for the CDR3: TGTGCCAGCAGCTTGGACAGGGCTGGGGTCACTGAAGCTTTCTTT. It encodes CASSLDRAGVTEAFF.